This is a list of T cell receptor beta chains from one sample in a study of blood T cell repertoires in COVID-19. The protocol was immunoSEQ multiplex PCR, while the TCRdb copy is restricted to in-frame clones and leaves out a portion. This sample has 90,000 to 120,000 clones, with about 89% found just once. Specimen: peripheral blood. All receptors come from a human donor in a cohort sampled during active COVID-19. CDR3s leave out the opening cysteine and the closing phenylalanine or tryptophan.

cdr3_aa	v_call	j_call
ASSPRPGSGANVLT	TRBV14	TRBJ2-6
ASSFSPGTGPIGMSQH	TRBV28	TRBJ1-5
ASTRQGLIYGYT	TRBV28	TRBJ1-2
ATGDSSYEQY	TRBV10-3	TRBJ2-7
ASSLPGQGNEKLF	TRBV28	TRBJ1-4
ASSHLTSGGNEQF	TRBV3-1/TRBV3-2	TRBJ2-1
ASSVGRAGGLNEQF	TRBV9	TRBJ2-1
ASSLSRSNQPQH	TRBV7-8	TRBJ1-5
SVDGGGAGQY	TRBV29-1	TRBJ2-7
ASSYSGGSYEQY	TRBV6-5	TRBJ2-7
ASSALRANGYT	TRBV19	TRBJ1-2
ASSSGTDQETQY	TRBV5-1	TRBJ2-5
ASSPTRGTGQKLF	TRBV5-4	TRBJ1-4
ASSSGQTQETQY	TRBV5-1	TRBJ2-5
ASSGTGGTEAF	TRBV19	TRBJ1-1
ASRGQHPMSLH	TRBV28	TRBJ1-6
ASSSRLAGAKEQY	TRBV5-1	TRBJ2-7
ASSFTLSGQETQY	TRBV28	TRBJ2-5
ASRGGRNTEAF	TRBV6-5	TRBJ1-1
ASSFETSGGYNEQF	TRBV10-2	TRBJ2-1
ASIKPGELIGRAGKQLF	TRBV27	TRBJ1-4
ASSHERADTQY	TRBV6-5	TRBJ2-3
ASSLWGNRGYT	TRBV12-3/TRBV12-4	TRBJ1-2
ASSLYRGGQGPGETQY	TRBV27	TRBJ2-5
ASSQGLSYGYT	TRBV5-1	TRBJ1-2
ASSPAGTTNTEAF	TRBV7-2	TRBJ1-1
ASMAPRGQGDNEQY	TRBV2	TRBJ2-7
ASSGLAGAQETQY	TRBV9	TRBJ2-5
ASSLVPDSPLH	TRBV5-1	TRBJ1-6
ASSPRQIGQGEQPQH	TRBV18	TRBJ1-5
ASSQVAGAETQY	TRBV4-1	TRBJ2-5
ASSDRGLKTQY	TRBV19	TRBJ2-5